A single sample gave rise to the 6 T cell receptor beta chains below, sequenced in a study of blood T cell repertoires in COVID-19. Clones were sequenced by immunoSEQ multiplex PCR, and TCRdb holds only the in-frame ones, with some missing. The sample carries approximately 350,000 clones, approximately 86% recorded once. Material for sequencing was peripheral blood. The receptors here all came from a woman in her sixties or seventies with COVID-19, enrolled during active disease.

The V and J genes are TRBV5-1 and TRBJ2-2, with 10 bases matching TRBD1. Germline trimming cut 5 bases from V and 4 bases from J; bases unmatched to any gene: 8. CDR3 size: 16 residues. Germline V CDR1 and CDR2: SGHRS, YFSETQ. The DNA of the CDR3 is TGCGCCAGCAGTGCTGAAGGGACAGGGGCCACCGGGGAGCTGTTTTTT. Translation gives CASSAEGTGATGELFF. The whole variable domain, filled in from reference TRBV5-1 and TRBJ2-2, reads KAGVTQTPRYLIKTRGQQVTLSCSPISGHRSVSWYQQTPGQGLQFLFEYFSETQRNKGNFPGRFSGRQFSNSRSEMNVSTLELGDSALYLCASSAEGTGATGELFFGEGSRLTVL.

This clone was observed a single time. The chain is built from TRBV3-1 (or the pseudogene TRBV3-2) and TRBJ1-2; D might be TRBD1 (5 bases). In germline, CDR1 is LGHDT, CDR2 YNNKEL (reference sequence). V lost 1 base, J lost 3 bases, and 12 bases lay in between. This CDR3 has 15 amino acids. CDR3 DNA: TGTGCCAGCAGCCAAGCGGCGGGGCGGGACTATGGCTACACCTTC. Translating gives CASSQAAGRDYGYTF.

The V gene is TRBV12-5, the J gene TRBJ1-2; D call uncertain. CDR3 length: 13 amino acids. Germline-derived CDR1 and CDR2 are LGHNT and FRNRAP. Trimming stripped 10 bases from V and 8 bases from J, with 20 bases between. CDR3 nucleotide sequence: TGTGCTACCGAGATCGACACGGTCAGGGGCTACACCTTC. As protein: CATEIDTVRGYTF.

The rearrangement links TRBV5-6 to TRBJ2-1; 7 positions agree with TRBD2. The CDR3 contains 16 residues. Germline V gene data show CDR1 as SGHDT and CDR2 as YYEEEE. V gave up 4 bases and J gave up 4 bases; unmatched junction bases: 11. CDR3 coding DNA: TGTGCCAGCAGCCCCGGACTAGGCGAGCTATACAATGAGCAGTTCTTC. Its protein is CASSPGLGELYNEQFF. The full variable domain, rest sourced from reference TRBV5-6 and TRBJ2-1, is DAGVTQSPTHLIKTRGQQVTLRCSPKSGHDTVSWYQQALGQGPQFIFQYYEEEERQRGNFPDRFSGHQFPNYSSELNVNALLLGDSALYLCASSPGLGELYNEQFFGPGTRLTVL.

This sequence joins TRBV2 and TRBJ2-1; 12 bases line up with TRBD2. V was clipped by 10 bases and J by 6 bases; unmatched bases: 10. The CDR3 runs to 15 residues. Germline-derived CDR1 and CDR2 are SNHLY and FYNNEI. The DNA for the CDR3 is TGTGCCACATCTAGCGGGGGGGGAGATTGCAATGAGCAGTTCTTC. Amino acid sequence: CATSSGGGDCNEQFF.

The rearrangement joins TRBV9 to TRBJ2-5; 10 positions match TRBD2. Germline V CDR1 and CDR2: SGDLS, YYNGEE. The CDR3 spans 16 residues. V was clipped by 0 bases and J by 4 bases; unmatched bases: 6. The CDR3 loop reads CASSVASGGMGETQYF. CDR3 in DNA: TGTGCCAGCAGCGTAGCTAGCGGGGGTATGGGAGAGACCCAGTACTTC. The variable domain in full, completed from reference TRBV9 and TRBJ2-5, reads DSGVTQTPKHLITATGQRVTLRCSPRSGDLSVYWYQQSLDQGLQFLIQYYNGEERAKGNILERFSAQQFPDLHSELNLSSLELGDSALYFCASSVASGGMGETQYFGPGTRLLVL.